This TCR beta chain derives from a study of T cell responses to AZD1222 COVID-19 vaccine. V dropped 7 bases and J dropped 5 bases, with 12 bases sitting between them. Germline V lookup: CDR1 MDHEN, CDR2 SYDVKM. The CDR3 sequence is 13 residues long. Using immunoSEQ multiplex PCR, the repertoire was profiled, and TCRdb retains in-frame clones only, with some absent. In the table there are approximately 110,000 clones, nearly 90% of which are singletons. This clonotype was obtained from an adult in good health. Sequenced here: peripheral blood, sampled on day 0 of AZD1222 vaccination. J is TRBJ1-5 and V is TRBV28; no reliable D call. CDR3 sequence: CASTWTGDQPQHF. For the CDR3, the DNA is TGTGCCAGCACCTGGACGGGTGATCAGCCCCAGCATTTT.